This record concerns one T cell receptor beta chain sequence. This clonotype is a singleton in its sample. The antigen this receptor binds is unknown. No much larger clonotype is one base removed from it; base qualities were not supplied. A single read counts as weak evidence. The data belong to a study of T cell repertoires in aging, cancer and after chemotherapy (dated by TCRdb to the late 2010s). In terms of the full investigation: Six donor age groups were covered, ranging from 30 or younger up to 70 or older, and each group contained at least three individuals. In the hematological group, paired pre- and post-chemotherapy samples were obtained from chronic lymphocytic leukemia patients treated with fludarabine- or bendamustine-based regimens. In total, the full dataset held 8.5 million to 9.5 million TCR reads. To look at immunoaging and at how T cells reconstitute after chemotherapy, the study profiled TCR beta repertoires in peripheral blood from both healthy donors and cancer patients. The cohort comprised around 220 cancer patients, 90 to 94 with hematological and approximately 120 with solid cancers, plus 95 healthy donors as a reference group.

TCR beta rearrangements were amplified from genomic DNA isolated from peripheral blood, not from sorted cells or RNA. The CDR3 contains 11 residues, cysteine and phenylalanine counted. CDR3 DNA only is kept here, 33 bases in frame from base 1. Taken from the germline V gene, the CDR1 and CDR2 loops are SQVTM and ANQGSEA. V is cut back by 4 bases and J by 6 bases, with 2 bases in the junction unmatched. Rearranged TRB sequences spanning V, D and J segments were amplified in a multiplex touch-down PCR with a mixed TRB-A/B primer pool. Illumina adapters and sample indices were added to the amplicons in two consecutive PCR reactions performed with Phusion HS II polymerase. Amplicons were gel-purified with the NucleoSpin Gel and PCR Clean-up kit, then checked with Qubit and an Agilent 2100 Bioanalyzer. Libraries were sequenced on an Illumina MiSeq using 600-cycle, single-indexed, paired-end runs. Regarding the original processing steps: MiXCR versions 2.12 and 3.0.5 were used to process the TRB sequences. Each unique CDR3 nucleotide sequence was counted as one clone, and only productive sequences with at least two reads were retained. Repertoire metrics included Shannon diversity, evenness, clonality (one minus evenness), and alpha-parameterized diversity profiles from alpha 0 to 5. The IGoR algorithm was used to calculate generation probabilities for clones in the paired samples taken before and after chemotherapy. In-frame beta chains were kept once TCRdb had trimmed the public reads at Q25 with fastp and called clones with MiXCR. Rows with one shared CDR3 protein collapse into an entry with the most common genes and DNA. It is TCRdb's table, rather than the study itself, that gives the V and J calls and clone size. This sample gives around 1,300 distinct CDR3 sequences in total; roughly 62% of them show up just once. Approximately 59% of the sample goes to the ten largest clones.

Broad study findings and their caveats: Compared with age-matched healthy donors, untreated patients with either hematological or solid cancers had significantly lower TCR diversity in the blood along with higher clonality. Hematological cancer patients had infiltration of lymphoid organs, and this infiltration may itself impair thymic emigration or peripheral T cell expansion. In healthy donors, the decline in TCR diversity with age was mainly explained by loss of richness, whereas in cancer patients loss of evenness was also found to contribute. According to the authors, the repertoire data do not allow conclusions to be drawn about immunological memory after chemotherapy. In both cancer cohorts, median generation probability rose over the chemotherapy interval, which suggests that the repertoire was reconstituted through rebound thymic output.

The sample comprised blood. The receptor was isolated from a human donor with a blood cancer. The chain couples TRBV29-1 to TRBJ1-2; TRBD1 aligns with 7 central bases. The CDR3 has the sequence CSVAGGNGYTF. The nucleotides read TGCAGCGTTGCAGGGGGGAATGGCTACACCTTC.